This record looks at one TCR beta chain sequence and its context. This sample was taken from a study of T cells in Graves' hyperthyroidism and ophthalmopathy. The investigators amplified TCR beta CDR3 regions from RNA transcripts. The TCR CDR3 first-round RT-PCR relied on the HTBI primer set. MiXCR, applied by TCRdb to the multiplex PCR reads, yields one record per CDR3 protein. Counted here are 450,000 to 700,000 distinct CDR3 sequences, 40% to 55% occurring once; the ten biggest clones make up roughly 19%. The CDR3 has 13 residues. Trimming shortened V by 6 bases and J by 7 bases, and 13 bases separated the two germline ends. CDR1 is KGHSH, CDR2 LQKENI, per germline.

The sequence was obtained from an adult woman with Graves' disease, either hyperthyroidism or ophthalmopathy (not recorded which). Material: peripheral blood or thyroid tissue (not recorded which). The J gene is TRBJ1-5, the V gene TRBV18; D is possibly TRBD1 (6 bases). The chain's CDR3 is CASSQGGLQPQHF. The CDR3, as DNA: TGTGCCAGCTCTCAAGGGGGATTGCAGCCCCAGCATTTT.